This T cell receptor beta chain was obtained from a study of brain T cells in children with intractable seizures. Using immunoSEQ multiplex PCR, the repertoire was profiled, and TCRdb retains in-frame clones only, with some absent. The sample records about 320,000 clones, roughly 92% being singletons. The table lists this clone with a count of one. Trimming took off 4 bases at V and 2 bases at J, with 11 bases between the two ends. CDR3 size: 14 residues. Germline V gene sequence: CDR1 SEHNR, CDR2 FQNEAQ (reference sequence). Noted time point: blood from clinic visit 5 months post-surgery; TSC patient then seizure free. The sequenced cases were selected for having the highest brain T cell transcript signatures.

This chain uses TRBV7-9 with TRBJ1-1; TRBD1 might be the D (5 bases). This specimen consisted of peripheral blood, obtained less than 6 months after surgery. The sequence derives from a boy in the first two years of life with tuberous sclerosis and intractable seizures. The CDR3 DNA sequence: TGTGCCAGCAGCTCGTCGACAGCTAACACTGAAGCTTTCTTT. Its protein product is CASSSSTANTEAFF. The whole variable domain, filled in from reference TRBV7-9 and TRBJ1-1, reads DTGVSQNPRHKITKRGQNVTFRCDPISEHNRLYWYRQTLGQGPEFLTYFQNEAQLEKSRLLSDRFSAERPKGSFSTLEIQRTEQGDSAMYLCASSSSTANTEAFFGQGTRLTVV.